The 27 T cell receptor beta chains below all came from one sample that was sequenced in a study of blood T cell repertoires in COVID-19. TCRdb's copy holds only in-frame clones and misses some; the assay was immunoSEQ multiplex PCR. The data show about 160,000 clones, approximately 86% seen once. The sequencing sample was made of PBMCs or T cells enriched from blood (not recorded which). All receptors come from a man between 60 and 75 years old who had recovered from COVID-19.

The chain's CDR3 is CASIPGFGLAGVGGTDTQYF. Here the CDR3 DNA reads TGTGCCAGCATCCCTGGGTTCGGACTAGCGGGAGTAGGGGGCACAGATACGCAGTATTTT. V and J are TRBV2 and TRBJ2-3; 13 positions agree with TRBD2. J lost 1 base, V lost 7 bases, and 17 bases had no gene match. The CDR3 runs to 20 residues. In germline, CDR1 is SNHLY, CDR2 FYNNEI.

This clone appeared a single time. The rearrangement links TRBV5-3 to TRBJ2-1; 8 bases are a match to TRBD2. TRBV5-3 is classed as an ORF, of uncertain function. V shed 4 bases, J shed 12 bases, and the junction held 6 bases outside the gene matches. The CDR3 extends over 12 amino acids. CDR3 coding DNA: TGTGCCAGAAGCCCAAGCGGGAGCGGGCAGTTCTTC. It codes for CARSPSGSGQFF.

The chain couples TRBV3-1 (or the pseudogene TRBV3-2) to TRBJ2-7; no firm D call. Germline V lookup: CDR1 LGHDT, CDR2 YNNKEL (reference sequence). V was shortened by 3 bases and J by 2 bases, with 8 bases between the two germline ends. The CDR3 sequence is 13 residues long. CDR3 region: CASSHPITYEQYF. The CDR3 nucleotides read TGTGCCAGCAGCCACCCCATCACCTACGAGCAGTACTTC.

As to this clone: In the same sample, other DNA sequences code for this CDR3. The V call is TRBV5-8, the J call TRBJ1-5, with D unresolved. Trimming cost V 4 bases and J 4 bases, with 6 bases left between them. This CDR3 has 12 residues. Germline lookup yields CDR1 SGHTS and CDR2 YDEGEE. The CDR3 DNA is TGTGCCAGCAGCCTAGCGAATCAGCCCCAGCATTTT. This gives the protein CASSLANQPQHF.

The rearrangement links TRBV5-1 to TRBJ2-2; 9 bases align to TRBD1. V dropped 4 bases and J dropped 6; count of bases not matched to a gene: 4. CDR1 and CDR2 (germline): SGHRS, YFSETQ. This CDR3 has 14 amino acids. CDR3 sequence (DNA): TGCGCCAGCAGCACGGACAGGGGCGCCGGGGAGCTGTTTTTT. It yields the protein CASSTDRGAGELFF.

This clone was recorded only once. The V gene is TRBV24-1, the J gene TRBJ1-5; D is uncertain. Germline V lookup: CDR1 KGHDR, CDR2 SFDVKD. V was pared by 4 bases and J by 3 bases, with 9 bases between. The CDR3 sequence is 14 residues long. The CDR3 here is CATSDPGFNQPQHF. In nucleotides, the CDR3 is TGTGCCACCAGTGACCCGGGGTTCAATCAGCCCCAGCATTTT.

The chain links TRBV5-1 to TRBJ2-3; the match to TRBD2 covers 12 bases. Germline CDR1 is SGHRS and CDR2 is YFSETQ. CDR3 length equals 15 residues. Germline trimming cut 4 bases from V and 6 bases from J; bases unmatched to any gene: 6. The CDR3 loop reads CASSVTGTSGDTQYF. Written as DNA, the CDR3 is TGCGCCAGCAGCGTAACCGGGACTAGCGGGGATACGCAGTATTTT.

The gene calls are TRBV5-1 and TRBJ1-4; 7 positions agree with TRBD1. Germline assignment: CDR1 SGHRS and CDR2 YFSETQ. The CDR3 spans 15 residues. The junction had 4 bases not matched to a gene; V was cut back by 0 bases and J by 5 bases. The CDR3 region has the DNA TGCGCCAGCAGCTTGGGGCAGGGGGGAAATGAAAAACTGTTTTTT. Its protein product is CASSLGQGGNEKLFF.

This clone was picked up one time. The chain carries TRBV9 and TRBJ2-2, with 11 positions matching TRBD2. This CDR3 has 17 residues. Trimming cost V 0 bases and J 4 bases; bases outside gene matches: 5. The germline CDR1 and CDR2 sequences are SGDLS and YYNGEE. The CDR3 protein is CASSVVAGGAGTGELFF. The DNA of the CDR3 is TGTGCCAGCAGCGTAGTAGCGGGGGGGGCGGGCACCGGGGAGCTGTTTTTT.

The J gene is TRBJ1-5, the V gene TRBV7-2; no clear D gene. This CDR3 contains 15 residues. Germline V CDR1 and CDR2: SGHTA, FQGNSA. Trimming took 1 base from V and 4 from J, leaving 11 bases between them. CDR3 in amino acids: CASSLELRENQPQHF. DNA of the CDR3: TGTGCCAGCAGCTTAGAGTTAAGGGAGAATCAGCCCCAGCATTTT. Looking up the rest from reference TRBV7-2 and TRBJ1-5 gives the full variable domain: GAGVSQSPSNKVTEKGKDVELRCDPISGHTALYWYRQSLGQGLEFLIYFQGNSAPDKSGLPSDRFSAERTGGSVSTLTIQRTQQEDSAVYLCASSLELRENQPQHFGDGTRLSIL.

The sample holds a few counts of this clone. This sequence joins TRBV19 and TRBJ2-1, with D perhaps matching TRBD1 (6 bases). Trimming shortened V by 7 bases and J by 4 bases, and 11 bases separated the two germline ends. Germline assignment: CDR1 LNHDA and CDR2 SQIVND (reference sequence). The CDR3 totals 13 residues. The CDR3 region is CASTTTGYNEQFF. For the CDR3, the DNA is TGTGCCAGTACTACGACAGGTTACAATGAGCAGTTCTTC.

Comment on this clone: Other DNA sequences within the sample encode an identical CDR3. The chain is built from TRBV2 and TRBJ2-7; D gene ambiguous. Trimming took off 6 bases at V and 0 bases at J, with 6 bases between the two ends. The CDR3 consists of 12 residues. The germline V gene has CDR1 SNHLY and CDR2 FYNNEI. This CDR3 reads CASSDFSYEQYF. The CDR3 DNA is TGTGCCAGCAGCGACTTCTCCTACGAGCAGTACTTC.

This chain joins TRBV27 and TRBJ2-7, with 7 nucleotides matching TRBD1. This CDR3 is 13 amino acids long. The trim removed 6 bases at V and 5 bases at J, leaving 7 bases unmatched. The germline V gene has CDR1 MNHEY and CDR2 SMNVEV (reference sequence). The CDR3 DNA reads TGTGCCAGCAGCCGACAGGGTAAAAACGAGCAGTACTTC. This translates into CASSRQGKNEQYF.

V and J are TRBV28 and TRBJ1-5; 10 bases map to TRBD1. This CDR3 has 14 amino acids. V lost 10 bases, J lost 3 bases, and 6 bases stayed unmatched. Germline V gene sequence: CDR1 MDHEN, CDR2 SYDVKM. This CDR3 reads CAIRTGGNNQPQHF. CDR3 coding DNA: TGTGCCATCCGGACAGGGGGTAACAATCAGCCCCAGCATTTT.

This clone was seen just once. This sequence joins TRBV27 and TRBJ2-2; D is ambiguous. Germline V lookup: CDR1 MNHEY, CDR2 SMNVEV (reference sequence). The V gene lost 0 bases and the J gene lost 4 bases, with 6 bases spanning the gap. The CDR3 totals 14 residues. CDR3 amino acids: CASSLSHGTGELFF. Written as DNA, the CDR3 is TGTGCCAGCAGTTTATCCCACGGCACCGGGGAGCTGTTTTTT.

The V call is TRBV3-1 (or the pseudogene TRBV3-2), the J call TRBJ2-1; 9 bases match TRBD1. CDR1 and CDR2 (germline): LGHDT, YNNKEL (reference sequence). This CDR3 region has 17 residues. V shed 4 bases and J 3 bases; nucleotides not matched to a gene: 10. In DNA form, the CDR3 reads TGTGCCAGCAGCCCCAACGCGGGACAGGGAAACTACAATGAGCAGTTCTTC. It translates to CASSPNAGQGNYNEQFF.

The chain employs TRBV2 and TRBJ1-6; D is undetermined. The ends were cut back, 4 bases at V and 8 bases at J, with 9 bases in the middle. The CDR3 length is 13 residues. Per germline, CDR1 SNHLY and CDR2 FYNNEI. As DNA, the CDR3 is TGTGCCAGCAGTGCTCGGAGGGATTCACCCCTCCACTTT. This translates into CASSARRDSPLHF.

The J gene is TRBJ1-2, the V gene TRBV19; 7 bases are shared with TRBD1. V was pared by 4 bases and J by 3 bases, with 5 bases of the junction left unmatched. The CDR3 sequence is 14 residues long. The germline CDR1 and CDR2 sequences are LNHDA and SQIVND (reference sequence). The CDR3 here is CASSTTGVHYGYTF. In nucleotides, the CDR3 is TGTGCCAGTAGTACCACAGGGGTCCACTATGGCTACACCTTC.

This chain joins TRBV2 and TRBJ2-1, with TRBD1 matching over 9 bases. Germline values: CDR1 SNHLY, CDR2 FYNNEI. V gave up 6 bases and J gave up 1 base; unmatched junction bases: 4. The CDR3 is 15 amino acids. CDR3 sequence: CASRIQGASYNEQFF. CDR3 nucleotides: TGTGCCAGCAGAATACAGGGGGCATCCTACAATGAGCAGTTCTTC.

The chain has TRBV24-1 and TRBJ1-4, with 11 bases that match TRBD1. The J segment lost 10 bases and the V segment lost 2 bases, leaving 2 bases of the junction unmatched. The CDR3 loop spans 14 amino acids. Germline loops: CDR1 KGHDR, CDR2 SFDVKD. In DNA form, the CDR3 reads TGTGCCACCAGTGATTGGGGACAGGGGGGAAAACTGTTTTTT. Translating gives CATSDWGQGGKLFF.

The chain employs TRBV5-4 and TRBJ2-2; D not certain. V shed 0 bases and J shed 7 bases, with 10 bases lying between them. The CDR3 runs to 14 residues. Germline V CDR1 and CDR2: SGHNT, YYREEE (reference sequence). Here the CDR3 DNA reads TGTGCCAGCAGCTTGGCTGGTCCGGGCGGGGAGCTGTTTTTT. Its protein product is CASSLAGPGGELFF.

CDR3 in amino acids: CASSFRGEDRSYTF. CDR3 nucleotides: TGCGCCAGCAGCTTCCGGGGGGAGGATAGGAGCTACACCTTC. The rearrangement links TRBV5-1 to TRBJ1-2, with D possibly TRBD1 on 5 matching bases. This CDR3 has 14 residues. V lost 2 bases, J lost 9 bases, and 17 bases lay in between. CDR1 and CDR2 from the germline V gene are SGHRS and YFSETQ. The variable domain in full, with the rest retrieved from reference TRBV5-1 and TRBJ1-2, is KAGVTQTPRYLIKTRGQQVTLSCSPISGHRSVSWYQQTPGQGLQFLFEYFSETQRNKGNFPGRFSGRQFSNSRSEMNVSTLELGDSALYLCASSFRGEDRSYTFGSGTRLTVV.

The chain couples TRBV5-4 to TRBJ2-7, with D tentatively TRBD1 (6 bases). V gave up 2 bases and J gave up 1 base, with 7 bases separating them. Germline-derived CDR1 and CDR2 are SGHNT and YYREEE (reference sequence). This CDR3 is built from 13 residues. The CDR3 DNA sequence: TGTGCCAGCAGCTTTCAGGGGTCCTACGAGCAGTACTTC. Its protein product is CASSFQGSYEQYF.

This clone was seen a few times. This specimen includes other DNA sequences encoding the same CDR3. V is TRBV7-2 and J is TRBJ2-7; D gene unclear. Germline loops: CDR1 SGHTA, CDR2 FQGNSA. This CDR3 region has 14 residues. Trimming cost V 5 bases and J 0 bases, with 11 bases left between them. The CDR3 loop reads CASSPVRSSYEQYF. The DNA of the CDR3 is TGTGCCAGCAGCCCAGTGAGGAGCTCCTACGAGCAGTACTTC.

This clone is a singleton in its sample. This CDR3 reads CASRQTSGRYDTQYF. The CDR3 region has the DNA TGTGCCAGCAGACAAACTAGCGGGAGATACGATACGCAGTATTTT. The V call is TRBV5-4, the J call TRBJ2-3; 11 bases map to TRBD2. J gave up 6 bases and V 5 bases, and 8 bases lay outside the gene matches. The CDR3 runs to 15 residues. Germline values: CDR1 SGHNT, CDR2 YYREEE (reference sequence). Supplemented by reference TRBV5-4 and TRBJ2-3, the full variable domain reads ETGVTQSPTHLIKTRGQQVTLRCSSQSGHNTVSWYQQALGQGPQFIFQYYREEENGRGNFPPRFSGLQFPNYSSELNVNALELDDSALYLCASRQTSGRYDTQYFGPGTRLTVL.

The chain employs TRBV4-1 and TRBJ1-2, with TRBD1 as a possible D gene (5 bases). Trimming took 4 bases from V and 4 from J, leaving 10 bases between them. This CDR3 has 13 amino acids. The V gene's germline CDR1 is MGHRA and CDR2 YSYEKL. The DNA for the CDR3 is TGCGCCAGCAGCCCCCTGGGGCTCTATGGCTACACCTTC. Its protein is CASSPLGLYGYTF.

This clone was counted between two and nine times. The gene calls are TRBV28 and TRBJ2-7; 7 positions agree with TRBD2. There are 15 residues in the CDR3. V trimming: 6 bases; J trimming: 5 bases; junction bases outside the gene matches: 13. CDR1 and CDR2 (germline): MDHEN, SYDVKM. This CDR3 is CASRQAGNPPHEQYF. The CDR3 DNA sequence: TGTGCCAGCAGACAAGCGGGGAATCCGCCTCACGAGCAGTACTTC.